The 10 T cell receptor beta chains in this list originate from one sample, sequenced in a study of blood T cell repertoires in COVID-19. The table came from immunoSEQ multiplex PCR; TCRdb's copy has only in-frame clones and leaves some out. In the table there are 250,000 to 350,000 clones, roughly 91% of which are singletons. Sequenced: PBMCs or T cells enriched from blood (not recorded which). These receptor sequences come from a woman between 45 and 60 years old who had been exposed to COVID-19.

The rearrangement links TRBV9 to TRBJ2-1; 7 bases match TRBD2. CDR3 size: 15 residues. V was pared by 7 bases and J by 0 bases, with 7 bases of the junction left unmatched. Germline loops: CDR1 SGDLS, CDR2 YYNGEE. CDR3 in amino acids: CASGSGTNSYNEQFF. The CDR3, as DNA: TGTGCCAGCGGGTCAGGGACTAACTCCTACAATGAGCAGTTCTTC.

The chain combines TRBV28 with TRBJ1-4; weak D call: TRBD1 (6 bases). V lost 2 bases to trimming and J lost 7 bases, with 17 bases between them. The germline CDR1 and CDR2 sequences are MDHEN and SYDVKM. This CDR3 is built from 16 residues. The DNA of the CDR3 is TGTGCCAGCAGTTTAAGTTCCCAGGGGATGTCTGAAAAACTGTTTTTT. This codes for CASSLSSQGMSEKLFF. Full variable domain (remainder filled in from reference TRBV28 and TRBJ1-4): DVKVTQSSRYLVKRTGEKVFLECVQDMDHENMFWYRQDPGLGLRLIYFSYDVKMKEKGDIPEGYSVSREKKERFSLILESASTNQTSMYLCASSLSSQGMSEKLFFGSGTQLSVL.

The chain joins TRBV6-1 to TRBJ1-6; 9 bases are a match to TRBD1. Germline CDR1 MNHNS, CDR2 SASEGT. Losses at the gene ends were 4 bases for V and 7 bases for J; bases not matched to a gene: 8. This CDR3 is 16 amino acids long. CDR3 in DNA: TGTGCCAGCAGTGGGGGACAGGGCCTGGGGAATTCACCCCTCCACTTT. Translation gives CASSGGQGLGNSPLHF.

V and J are TRBV19 and TRBJ1-5; 8 bases line up with TRBD1. Per the germline V gene, CDR1 is LNHDA and CDR2 is SQIVND (reference sequence). CDR3 length equals 19 residues. J was trimmed by 3 bases and V by 5 bases; bases with no gene match: 18. CDR3 in DNA: TGTGCCAGTAGTCGAGGGACAGGTGCCATTTTTGCCGACAATCAGCCCCAGCATTTT. Its protein product is CASSRGTGAIFADNQPQHF.

This chain connects TRBV5-1 to TRBJ2-2, with D hard to call. The CDR3 runs to 15 residues. The germline gives CDR1 SGHRS, CDR2 YFSETQ. Trimming removed 0 bases at V and 4 bases at J, with 10 bases between. In DNA form, the CDR3 reads TGCGCCAGCAGCTTGGGAAGTACAAGCACCGGGGAGCTGTTTTTT. Protein product: CASSLGSTSTGELFF.

CDR3 loop: CASSSNEGQGYEKLFF. The CDR3 DNA sequence: TGCGCCAGCAGCTCGAACGAGGGACAGGGATATGAAAAACTGTTTTTT. The rearrangement joins TRBV5-1 to TRBJ1-4, with TRBD1 matching 9 bases. The germline gives CDR1 SGHRS, CDR2 YFSETQ. CDR3 length equals 16 residues. V lost 3 bases, J lost 6 bases, and 9 bases stayed unmatched.

With respect to this clone: The junction and the germline gene differ at one end; a read error may be behind it. The chain links TRBV7-7 to TRBJ2-5, with D uncertain. The CDR3 has 14 amino acids. Per germline, CDR1 SSHAT and CDR2 FNYEAQ (reference sequence). The CDR3 loop is CASSYTIERETQYF. The CDR3 bases are TGTGCTAGCAGCTATACGATAGAACGAGAGACCCAGTACTTC. The full variable domain, with the rest looked up from reference TRBV7-7 and TRBJ2-5, is GAGVSQSPRYKVTKRGQDVTLRCDPISSHATLYWYQQALGQGPEFLTYFNYEAQPDKSGLPSDRFSAERPEGSISTLTIQRTEQRDSAMYRCASSYTIERETQYFGPGTRLLVL.

V usage is TRBV15 and J usage is TRBJ2-2; 8 nucleotides agree with TRBD2. Germline V gene lookup returns CDR1 LNHNV and CDR2 YYDKDF (reference sequence). The CDR3 has 17 amino acids. J gave up 7 bases and V 4 bases, and 14 bases lay outside the gene matches. This CDR3 is CATSKGSGAAYGGELFF. CDR3 in DNA: TGTGCCACCAGCAAGGGTAGCGGGGCCGCTTATGGCGGGGAGCTGTTTTTT.

J is TRBJ2-7 and V is TRBV29-1; the D gene is possibly TRBD1 (5 bases). This CDR3 has 11 residues. With 3 bases removed from V and 6 bases from J, the gap between germline ends came to 9 bases. CDR1 SQVTM and CDR2 ANQGSEA come from the germline V gene. CDR3 region: CSVEDIGEQYF. Written as DNA, the CDR3 is TGCAGCGTTGAGGACATCGGCGAGCAGTACTTC.

There are a few counts of this clone. The chain has TRBV18 and TRBJ1-1; 7 bases map to TRBD1. Trimming at V came to 3 bases and at J to 7 bases, leaving 2 bases not matched to a gene. The CDR3 has 12 residues. In germline, CDR1 is KGHSH, CDR2 LQKENI. CDR3 in amino acids: CASSPRDSEAFF. The CDR3 DNA follows: TGTGCCAGCTCACCCCGGGACAGTGAAGCTTTCTTT.